This T cell receptor beta chain was sequenced in a study of Ad26.COV2.S vaccination and SARS-CoV-2 variants. Study-wide findings and caveats: Recipients given vaccine exceeded placebo recipients in spike-specific TCR breadth. Total T cell responses, in the TCR breadth and depth analyses, may have been underestimated.

Remarks on this clone: Its cognate antigen is unknown.

This CDR3 comprises 14 residues. Germline values: CDR1 SGHNT, CDR2 YYREEE (reference sequence). V lost 6 bases and J lost 2; bases outside the gene matches: 8. Sequenced by immunoSEQ multiplex PCR; TCRdb stores in-frame clones only, minus some. The sample consists of approximately 400,000 clones, roughly nine tenths of them appearing once. This TCR derives from a human donor who had recovered from COVID-19. The rearrangement joins TRBV5-4 to TRBJ2-7, with 7 bases aligning to TRBD1. The specimen was peripheral blood, collected after recovery from COVID-19. The DNA for the CDR3 is TGTGCCAGCACACCGGGACAGATGACCTACGAGCAGTACTTC. Translating gives CASTPGQMTYEQYF. The full variable domain, completed using reference TRBV5-4 and TRBJ2-7, is ETGVTQSPTHLIKTRGQQVTLRCSSQSGHNTVSWYQQALGQGPQFIFQYYREEENGRGNFPPRFSGLQFPNYSSELNVNALELDDSALYLCASTPGQMTYEQYFGPGTRLTVT.